The 14 T cell receptor beta chains below were found in one sample sequenced in a study of T cells in localized non-small cell lung cancer. Sequenced by immunoSEQ multiplex PCR; TCRdb stores in-frame clones only, minus some. The profile shows about 15,000 clones, 75% to 90% of them singletons. The material was peripheral blood, obtained before any cancer treatment. These receptors were collected from a female donor older than 55 with stage I squamous cell lung carcinoma.

This chain connects TRBV30 to TRBJ2-2; no clear D gene. The V and J ends lost 2 bases and 6 bases respectively, with 13 bases between them. The CDR3 runs to 14 residues. Germline values: CDR1 GTSNPN, CDR2 SVGIG (reference sequence). The CDR3 is CAWSLLVEAGELFF. CDR3 DNA: TGTGCCTGGAGTTTGCTGGTTGAGGCCGGGGAGCTGTTTTTT. Supplemented by reference TRBV30 and TRBJ2-2, the full variable domain reads SQTIHQWPATLVQPVGSPLSLECTVEGTSNPNLYWYRQAAGRGLQLLFYSVGIGQISSEVPQNLSASRPQDRQFILSSKKLLLSDSGFYLCAWSLLVEAGELFFGEGSRLTVL.

For the CDR3, the DNA is TGTGCCAGCAGTTTATCAGATATCTCCTACAATGAGCAGTTCTTC. Encoded protein: CASSLSDISYNEQFF. The chain combines TRBV6-6 with TRBJ2-1; D not certain. Germline values: CDR1 MNHNY, CDR2 SVGAGI (reference sequence). The V end lost 4 bases, the J end lost 0 bases, and 10 bases lay between the germline ends. The CDR3 runs to 15 residues.

V usage is TRBV6-5 and J usage is TRBJ1-4, with D maybe TRBD1 (5 bases). In germline, CDR1 is MNHEY, CDR2 SVGAGI. Between the trimmed V and J ends, which lost 4 bases and 0 bases, there was a span of 9 bases. The CDR3 spans 15 residues. In DNA, the CDR3 is TGTGCCAGCAGTTCGACAGACGCAACTAATGAAAAACTGTTTTTT. Amino acids: CASSSTDATNEKLFF.

In its sample, this clone was seen once. This chain links TRBV9 with TRBJ2-1, with 7 bases fitting TRBD1. CDR1 SGDLS and CDR2 YYNGEE come from the germline V gene. V was pared by 4 bases and J by 2 bases, with 9 bases of the junction left unmatched. CDR3 size: 16 residues. The CDR3 DNA reads as TGTGCCAGCAGCTCCCCCCGACAGGGAGCCTACAATGAGCAGTTCTTC. Its translation: CASSSPRQGAYNEQFF.

The chain uses TRBV9 and TRBJ2-5, with D possibly TRBD2 on 6 matching bases. The CDR3 length is 15 residues. V was trimmed by 3 bases and J by 6 bases, leaving 18 bases between them. Germline values: CDR1 SGDLS, CDR2 YYNGEE. The CDR3 bases are TGTGCCAGCAGCGCTTACGGGGGAATCGATCAGACCCAGTACTTC. Translated, it gives CASSAYGGIDQTQYF.

The V call is TRBV7-9, the J call TRBJ1-1; D is undetermined. The CDR3 length is 15 residues. From germline, CDR1 is SEHNR and CDR2 FQNEAQ (reference sequence). V lost 1 base to trimming and J lost 3 bases, with 12 bases between them. The CDR3: CASSLGKGSDTEAFF. The CDR3, as DNA: TGTGCCAGCAGCTTAGGCAAAGGGTCGGACACTGAAGCTTTCTTT.

The chain employs TRBV10-3 and TRBJ1-2; D not resolved. The V gene lost 0 bases and the J gene lost 3 bases, with 8 bases spanning the gap. The CDR3 totals 14 residues. CDR1 and CDR2 (germline): ENHRY, SYGVKD. CDR3 protein: CAISESSPYYGYTF. Written as DNA, the CDR3 is TGTGCCATCAGTGAGTCATCCCCTTACTATGGCTACACCTTC.

This clone was seen a single time. The chain joins TRBV4-2 to TRBJ2-3, with D unresolved. The V gene's germline CDR1 is LGHNA and CDR2 YNFKEQ. The CDR3 length is 13 residues. Deletions cut 0 bases from V and 6 bases from J, with 7 bases between. The DNA of the CDR3 is TGTGCCAGCAGCCAAGATCTTGAGGATACGCAGTATTTT. It encodes CASSQDLEDTQYF.

V and J are TRBV4-3 and TRBJ2-6; 8 nucleotides agree with TRBD1. V shed 0 bases and J 1 base; nucleotides not matched to a gene: 2. The CDR3 extends over 17 amino acids. Germline V gene data show CDR1 as LGHNA and CDR2 as YSLEER. CDR3 residues: CASSQDRGLSGANVLTF. The CDR3 DNA sequence: TGCGCCAGCAGCCAAGACAGGGGGCTATCTGGGGCCAACGTCCTGACTTTC.

The genes are TRBV5-1 and TRBJ1-2; D is uncertain. The CDR3 extends over 14 amino acids. CDR1 is SGHRS, CDR2 YFSETQ, per germline. V lost 4 bases, J lost 3 bases, and 13 bases lay in between. DNA of the CDR3: TGCGCCAGCAGCCCAGAAGGCCATTACTATGGCTACACCTTC. Protein sequence: CASSPEGHYYGYTF.

The chain combines TRBV6-1 with TRBJ1-1, with 7 nucleotides matching TRBD1. This CDR3 has 14 amino acids. Germline V lookup: CDR1 MNHNS, CDR2 SASEGT. J gave up 1 base and V 4 bases, and 3 bases lay outside the gene matches. The CDR3 spells CASSGQGRNTEAFF. CDR3 nucleotides: TGTGCCAGCAGTGGACAGGGCAGGAACACTGAAGCTTTCTTT.

This clone has just a few counts. CDR3 sequence reads: CASSDLQGAGAFF. The CDR3 bases are TGTGCCAGCAGTGATCTACAGGGGGCGGGAGCTTTCTTT. The rearrangement links TRBV6-1 to TRBJ1-1, with 9 positions matching TRBD1. There are 13 residues in the CDR3. Per the germline V gene, CDR1 is MNHNS and CDR2 is SASEGT. Unmatched junction bases numbered 6, after V lost 3 bases and J lost 10 bases.

This clone was counted a few times. The chain combines TRBV19 with TRBJ2-2, with a tentative D call TRBD2 (6 bases). The CDR3 sequence is 16 residues long. V lost 0 bases, J lost 7 bases, and 15 bases lay in between. Germline V gives CDR1 LNHDA, CDR2 SQIVND (reference sequence). CDR3 nucleotides: TGTGCCAGTAGTATAGATGTCGGAGGGTTCGGCGGGGAGCTGTTTTTT. Translating gives CASSIDVGGFGGELFF.

The chain couples TRBV5-1 to TRBJ2-1; 7 bases align to TRBD1. Germline CDR1 and CDR2: SGHRS and YFSETQ. V gave up 3 bases and J gave up 3 bases; unmatched junction bases: 0. The CDR3 loop spans 13 amino acids. The CDR3 bases are TGCGCCAGCAGCTGGGACAGCTACAATGAGCAGTTCTTC. Its translation: CASSWDSYNEQFF.